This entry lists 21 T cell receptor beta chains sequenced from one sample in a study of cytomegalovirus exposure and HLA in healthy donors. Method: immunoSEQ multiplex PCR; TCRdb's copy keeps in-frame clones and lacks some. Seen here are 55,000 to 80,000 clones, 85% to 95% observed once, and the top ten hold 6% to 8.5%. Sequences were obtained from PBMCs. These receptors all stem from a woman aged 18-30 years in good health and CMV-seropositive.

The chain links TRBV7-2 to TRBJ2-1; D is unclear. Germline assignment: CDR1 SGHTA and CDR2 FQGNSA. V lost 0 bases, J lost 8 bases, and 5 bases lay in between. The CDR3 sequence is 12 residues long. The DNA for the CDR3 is TGTGCCAGCAGCTTAGCCGAGTATGAGCAGTTCTTC. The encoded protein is CASSLAEYEQFF.

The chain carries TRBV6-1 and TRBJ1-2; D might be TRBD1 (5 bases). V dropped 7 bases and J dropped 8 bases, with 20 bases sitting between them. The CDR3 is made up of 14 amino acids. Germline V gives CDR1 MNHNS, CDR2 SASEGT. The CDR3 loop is CASTKAIGGIGYTF. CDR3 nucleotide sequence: TGTGCCAGCACCAAAGCGATCGGGGGTATCGGCTACACCTTC.

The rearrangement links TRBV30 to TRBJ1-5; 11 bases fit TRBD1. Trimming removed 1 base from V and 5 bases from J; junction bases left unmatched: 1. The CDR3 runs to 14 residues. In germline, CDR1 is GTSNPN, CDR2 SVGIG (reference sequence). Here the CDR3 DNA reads TGTGCCTGGAGTGGGGGACAGGGGGATCAGCCCCAGCATTTT. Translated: CAWSGGQGDQPQHF.

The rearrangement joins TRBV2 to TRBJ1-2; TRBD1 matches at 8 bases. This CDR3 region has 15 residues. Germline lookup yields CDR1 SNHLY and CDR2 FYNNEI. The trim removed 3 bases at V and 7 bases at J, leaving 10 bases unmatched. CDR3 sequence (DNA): TGTGCCAGCAGTGATGGGCAGGGGGCGGCGTTTGGCTACACCTTC. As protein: CASSDGQGAAFGYTF.

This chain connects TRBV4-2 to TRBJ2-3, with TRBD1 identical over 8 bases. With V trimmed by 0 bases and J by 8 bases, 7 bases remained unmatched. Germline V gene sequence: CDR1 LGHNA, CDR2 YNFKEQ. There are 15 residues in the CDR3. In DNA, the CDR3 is TGTGCCAGCAGCCAAGAATTCCGGGACAGGCGTACGCAGTATTTT. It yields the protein CASSQEFRDRRTQYF.

The CDR3 DNA reads TGTGCCAGCAGCGTAGGGTCGGAGGGCACCGGGGAGCTGTTTTTT. Its protein is CASSVGSEGTGELFF. This chain links TRBV9 with TRBJ2-2; TRBD2 is a possible D gene (6 bases). V lost 0 bases to trimming and J lost 4 bases, with 10 bases between them. This CDR3 has 15 residues. Germline-derived CDR1 and CDR2 are SGDLS and YYNGEE.

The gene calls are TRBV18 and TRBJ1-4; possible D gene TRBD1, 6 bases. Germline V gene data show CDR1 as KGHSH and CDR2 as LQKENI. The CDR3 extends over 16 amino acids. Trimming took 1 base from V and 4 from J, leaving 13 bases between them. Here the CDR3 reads CASSPRGGQLNEKLFF. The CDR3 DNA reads TGTGCCAGCTCACCACGTGGCGGACAGCTTAATGAAAAACTGTTTTTT.

CDR3 protein: CASRRRGFETQYF. DNA for the CDR3: TGTGCCAGCAGGAGACGAGGGTTCGAGACCCAGTACTTC. The chain combines TRBV28 with TRBJ2-5; D is perhaps TRBD2 (5 bases). The CDR3 is made up of 13 amino acids. V lost 6 bases and J 5 bases, leaving 13 bases between the germline ends. CDR1 is MDHEN, CDR2 SYDVKM, per germline.

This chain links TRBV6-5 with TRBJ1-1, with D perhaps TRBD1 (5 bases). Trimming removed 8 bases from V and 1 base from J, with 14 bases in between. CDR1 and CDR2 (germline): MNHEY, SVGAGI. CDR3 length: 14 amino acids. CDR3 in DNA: TGTGCCAGCCGGCGGGGGGATGAGAACACTGAAGCTTTCTTT. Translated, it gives CASRRGDENTEAFF.

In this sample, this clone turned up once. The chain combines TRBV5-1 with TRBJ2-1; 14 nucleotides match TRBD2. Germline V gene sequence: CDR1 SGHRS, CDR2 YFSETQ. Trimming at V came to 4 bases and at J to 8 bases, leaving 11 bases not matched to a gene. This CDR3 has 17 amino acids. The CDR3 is CASSLRTSGGSRDEQFF. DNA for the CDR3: TGCGCCAGCAGCCTCCGGACTAGCGGGGGGAGCCGGGATGAGCAGTTCTTC.

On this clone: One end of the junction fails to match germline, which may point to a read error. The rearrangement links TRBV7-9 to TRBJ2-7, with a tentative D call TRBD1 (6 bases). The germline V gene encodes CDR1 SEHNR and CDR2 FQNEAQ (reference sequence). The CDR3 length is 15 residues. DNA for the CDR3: TGTGCCAGCAGCATAGCGACCACAGGGCTCGACGAGCAGTACTTC. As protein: CASSIATTGLDEQYF.

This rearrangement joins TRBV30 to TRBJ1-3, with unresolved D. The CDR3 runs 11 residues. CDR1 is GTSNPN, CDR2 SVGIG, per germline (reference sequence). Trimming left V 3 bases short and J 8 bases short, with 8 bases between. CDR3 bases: TGTGCCTGGAGCCCACGGGACACCATATATTTT. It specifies CAWSPRDTIYF.

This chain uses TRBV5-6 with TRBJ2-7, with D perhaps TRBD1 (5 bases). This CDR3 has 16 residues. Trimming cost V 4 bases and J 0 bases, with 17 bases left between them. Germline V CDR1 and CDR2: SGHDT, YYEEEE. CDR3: CASSPPKGQGSYEQYF. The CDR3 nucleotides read TGTGCCAGCAGCCCGCCAAAGGGGCAGGGCTCCTACGAGCAGTACTTC.

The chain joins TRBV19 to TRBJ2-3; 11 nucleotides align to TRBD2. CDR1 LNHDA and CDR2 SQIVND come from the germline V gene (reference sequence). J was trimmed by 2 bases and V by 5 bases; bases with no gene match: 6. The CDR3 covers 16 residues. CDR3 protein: CASSPTSGGYTDTQYF. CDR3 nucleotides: TGTGCCAGTAGTCCTACTAGCGGGGGCTACACAGATACGCAGTATTTT.

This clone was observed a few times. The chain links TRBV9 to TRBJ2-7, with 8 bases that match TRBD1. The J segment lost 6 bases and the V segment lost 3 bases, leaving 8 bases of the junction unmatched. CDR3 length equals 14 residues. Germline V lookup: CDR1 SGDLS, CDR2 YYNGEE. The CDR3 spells CASSASTGGREQYF. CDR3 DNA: TGTGCCAGCAGCGCCAGTACAGGGGGTCGCGAGCAGTACTTC.

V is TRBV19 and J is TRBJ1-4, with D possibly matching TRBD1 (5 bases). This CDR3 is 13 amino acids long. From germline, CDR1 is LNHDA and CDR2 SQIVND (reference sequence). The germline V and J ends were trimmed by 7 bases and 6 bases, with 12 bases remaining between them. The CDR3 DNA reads TGTGCCAGTAATCGGGGGATACATGAAAAACTGTTTTTT. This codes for CASNRGIHEKLFF.

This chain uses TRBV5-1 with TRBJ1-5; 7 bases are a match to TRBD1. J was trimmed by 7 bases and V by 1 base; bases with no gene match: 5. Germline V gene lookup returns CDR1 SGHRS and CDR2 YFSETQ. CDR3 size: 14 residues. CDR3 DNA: TGCGCCAGCAGCTTGCGAGGGGGCGAACAGCCCCAGCATTTT. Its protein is CASSLRGGEQPQHF.

CDR3 amino acids: CASSPLKTGSAIRYGYTF. In DNA form, the CDR3 reads TGTGCCAGCAGCCCCCTAAAAACAGGGAGCGCCATAAGATATGGCTACACCTTC. The V call is TRBV5-6, the J call TRBJ1-2; D is possibly TRBD1 (6 bases). Germline V gene sequence: CDR1 SGHDT, CDR2 YYEEEE. The V end was cut by 4 bases, the J end by 5 bases, with 27 bases between. The CDR3 totals 18 residues.

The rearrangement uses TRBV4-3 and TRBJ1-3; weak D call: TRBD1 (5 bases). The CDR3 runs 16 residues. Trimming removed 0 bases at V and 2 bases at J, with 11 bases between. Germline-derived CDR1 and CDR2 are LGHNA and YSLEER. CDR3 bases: TGCGCCAGCAGCCAAGATAAGGGGAGGGCTGGAAACACCATATATTTT. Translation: CASSQDKGRAGNTIYF.

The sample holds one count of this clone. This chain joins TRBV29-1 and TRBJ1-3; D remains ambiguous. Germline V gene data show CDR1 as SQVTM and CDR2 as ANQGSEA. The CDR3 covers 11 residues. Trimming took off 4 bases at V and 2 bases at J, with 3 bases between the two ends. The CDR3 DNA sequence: TGCAGCGTTGTCACTGGAAACACCATATATTTT. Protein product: CSVVTGNTIYF. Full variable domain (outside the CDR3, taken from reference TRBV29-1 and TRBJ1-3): SAVISQKPSRDICQRGTSLTIQCQVDSQVTMMFWYRQQPGQSLTLIATANQGSEATYESGFVIDKFPISRPNLTFSTLTVSNMSPEDSSIYLCSVVTGNTIYFGEGSWLTVV.

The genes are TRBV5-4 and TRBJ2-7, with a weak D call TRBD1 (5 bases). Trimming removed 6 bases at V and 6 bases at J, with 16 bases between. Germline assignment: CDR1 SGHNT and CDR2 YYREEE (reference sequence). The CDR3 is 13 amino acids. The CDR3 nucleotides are TGTGCCAGCAAGGGGCAGATAAGGGGCGAGCAGTACTTC. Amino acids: CASKGQIRGEQYF. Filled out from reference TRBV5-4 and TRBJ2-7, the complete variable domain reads ETGVTQSPTHLIKTRGQQVTLRCSSQSGHNTVSWYQQALGQGPQFIFQYYREEENGRGNFPPRFSGLQFPNYSSELNVNALELDDSALYLCASKGQIRGEQYFGPGTRLTVT.